This passage covers 9 T cell receptor beta chains from one sample sequenced in a study of T cells after posttransplantation cyclophosphamide. TCRdb's table, derived via immunoSEQ multiplex PCR, lists solely in-frame clones and lacks some. The profile shows 15,000 to 20,000 clones, over 60% of them singletons. A marrow graft followed busulfan-fludarabine conditioning, with cyclophosphamide on days +3 and +4. The sample was CD8+ T cells sorted from PBMCs, taken around 2,000 days after a stem cell transplant with posttransplant cyclophosphamide. These receptors were collected from a female patient aged 40 to 50 who received an allogeneic stem cell transplant from a related donor, was CMV-positive, and had no GVHD. A subset of T cells may come from the graft donor.

This clone was picked up a small number of times. V gene TRBV13 combines with J gene TRBJ1-5; 7 positions match TRBD1. Looked up from germline, CDR1 is PRHDT and CDR2 is FYEKMQ (reference sequence). The CDR3 loop spans 13 amino acids. The V segment lost 1 base and the J segment 7 bases; nucleotides outside the gene matches: 1. The CDR3 DNA is TGTGCCAGCAGCTTAGCAGGGGGGCAGCCCCAGCATTTT. Protein: CASSLAGGQPQHF.

Only a few counts were recorded for this clone. CDR3 bases: TGTGCCAGCAGCCACGGGGCAGGGGTGTACGAGCAGTACTTC. It is translated as CASSHGAGVYEQYF. The V call is TRBV4-2, the J call TRBJ2-7; D possibly corresponds to TRBD1 (6 bases). This CDR3 spans 14 amino acids. V lost 3 bases and J 4 bases, leaving 13 bases between the germline ends. Germline V gene lookup returns CDR1 LGHNA and CDR2 YNFKEQ.

The chain combines TRBV6-5 with TRBJ1-4; TRBD1 aligns across 7 bases. Germline CDR1 is MNHEY and CDR2 is SVGAGI. Trimming removed 0 bases from V and 8 bases from J; junction bases left unmatched: 9. The CDR3 contains 16 residues. The CDR3 region is CASSYSGQTMGEKLFF. DNA for the CDR3: TGTGCCAGCAGTTACTCGGGACAGACCATGGGGGAAAAACTGTTTTTT.

The chain recombines TRBV2 with TRBJ1-1, with D possibly being TRBD1 (5 bases). The V and J ends lost 3 bases and 4 bases respectively, with 12 bases between them. CDR1 is SNHLY and CDR2 is FYNNEI in the germline V gene. This CDR3 has 14 residues. This CDR3 reads CASSDDGAITEAFF. CDR3 in DNA: TGTGCCAGCAGTGATGATGGGGCAATCACTGAAGCTTTCTTT.

This sequence joins TRBV27 and TRBJ2-1; 11 positions match TRBD2. Germline CDR1 is MNHEY and CDR2 is SMNVEV (reference sequence). The V segment lost 5 bases and the J segment 0 bases; nucleotides outside the gene matches: 21. The length of the CDR3 is 22 residues. In nucleotides, the CDR3 is TGTGCCAGCAGTGATTCCGGGACGGGAGTTACTAGCGGGGGTCCCTCCTACAATGAGCAGTTCTTC. This gives the protein CASSDSGTGVTSGGPSYNEQFF.

The sample holds a few counts of this clone. The chain links TRBV7-9 to TRBJ2-1, with 8 bases that match TRBD1. The trim removed 4 bases at V and 5 bases at J, leaving 7 bases unmatched. The CDR3 runs 15 residues. The germline V gene encodes CDR1 SEHNR and CDR2 FQNEAQ (reference sequence). The DNA of the CDR3 is TGTGCCAGCAGCTCCCTTCTGACAGGGGACAATGAGCAGTTCTTC. Its translation is CASSSLLTGDNEQFF. Full variable domain (remainder filled in from reference TRBV7-9 and TRBJ2-1): DTGVSQNPRHKITKRGQNVTFRCDPISEHNRLYWYRQTLGQGPEFLTYFQNEAQLEKSRLLSDRFSAERPKGSFSTLEIQRTEQGDSAMYLCASSSLLTGDNEQFFGPGTRLTVL.

DNA for the CDR3: TGTGCCAGCGAATCCGGGACAGGGAACGAGCAGTACTTC. Encoded protein: CASESGTGNEQYF. This sequence joins TRBV6-6 and TRBJ2-7, with TRBD1 matching 9 bases. The trim removed 8 bases at V and 5 bases at J, leaving 7 bases unmatched. The CDR3 length is 13 residues. Per germline, CDR1 MNHNY and CDR2 SVGAGI (reference sequence).

The chain recombines TRBV5-8 with TRBJ1-1, with D possibly matching TRBD1 (6 bases). CDR3 length: 15 residues. Germline CDR1 SGHTS, CDR2 YDEGEE. Trimming stripped 0 bases from V and 3 bases from J, with 12 bases between. CDR3 region: CASSLGRGMDTEAFF. The CDR3 DNA is TGTGCCAGCAGCTTGGGAAGGGGGATGGACACTGAAGCTTTCTTT.

CDR3 amino acids: CASSQSSSATNEKLFF. In DNA, the CDR3 is TGTGCCAGCAGCCAATCATCGAGCGCAACTAATGAAAAACTGTTTTTT. The gene calls are TRBV4-2 and TRBJ1-4, with unresolved D. Germline assignment: CDR1 LGHNA and CDR2 YNFKEQ. Trimming removed 2 bases at V and 0 bases at J, with 10 bases between. The CDR3 consists of 16 residues.